One sample yielded the 13 T cell receptor beta chains listed below, sequenced in a study of radiotherapy plus CTLA-4 blockade in lung cancer (dated by TCRdb to between 2017 and 2018). Libraries were made using the immunoSEQ multiplex PCR assay. TCRdb limited this immuneACCESS table to in-frame rearrangements with V and J called. A share of clones is missing; checked studies link under half to unresolved V genes, and the rest is unexplained. The sample table holds tens of thousands of clones, of which less than 80% were seen once. Jointly, the top ten make up 15% to 20% of the sample. The source was peripheral blood, collected from a patient treated with radiotherapy plus ipilimumab. These receptors originate from a human donor with non-small cell lung cancer who had a complete response to radiotherapy plus ipilimumab.

The chain couples TRBV30 to TRBJ2-7, with TRBD1 identical over 10 bases. The CDR3 is 18 amino acids. The V and J ends lost 1 base and 4 bases, in that order; junction bases with no gene match: 16. CDR1 is GTSNPN and CDR2 is SVGIG in the germline V gene (reference sequence). The CDR3 DNA reads as TGTGCCTGGAGTGCCGGACAGGGGGTTTTTGGGACCGTATACGAGCAGTACTTC. Translated, it gives CAWSAGQGVFGTVYEQYF.

This clone turned up a few times. The gene calls are TRBV7-9 and TRBJ2-2, with 9 positions matching TRBD2. In germline, CDR1 is SEHNR, CDR2 FQNEAQ (reference sequence). V was clipped by 1 base and J by 5 bases; unmatched bases: 5. CDR3 length: 16 amino acids. The CDR3 DNA reads TGTGCCAGCAGCTTAGGTTCTAGCGGGATAACCGGGGAGCTGTTTTTT. This translates into CASSLGSSGITGELFF.

This rearrangement joins TRBV12-5 to TRBJ1-1; a weak D match, TRBD1 (5 bases). The CDR3 covers 13 residues. Per the germline V gene, CDR1 is LGHNT and CDR2 is FRNRAP. Trimming took 7 bases from V and 6 from J, leaving 15 bases between them. In DNA form, the CDR3 reads TGTGCTAGTGAAAAACCGGGACTTTCTGAAGCTTTCTTT. Translating gives CASEKPGLSEAFF.

The rearrangement uses TRBV6-6 and TRBJ2-2; weak D call: TRBD2 (7 bases). Germline V gene sequence: CDR1 MNHNY, CDR2 SVGAGI (reference sequence). The length of the CDR3 is 16 residues. V lost 2 bases to trimming and J lost 5 bases, with 15 bases between them. This chain's CDR3 is CASSYGGAMGTGELFF. CDR3 nucleotides: TGTGCCAGCAGTTACGGGGGGGCGATGGGGACCGGGGAGCTGTTTTTT.

This chain joins TRBV7-8 and TRBJ2-1; D is possibly TRBD1 (5 bases). Trimming shortened V by 2 bases and J by 5 bases, and 7 bases separated the two germline ends. CDR1 is SGHVS and CDR2 is FQNEAQ in the germline V gene. This CDR3 region has 13 residues. The CDR3 protein is CASSLTGNNEQFF. CDR3 nucleotides: TGTGCCAGCAGCTTAACAGGAAACAATGAGCAGTTCTTC.

V usage is TRBV29-1 and J usage is TRBJ1-1, with unresolved D. V dropped 7 bases and J dropped 1 base, with 13 bases sitting between them. The germline CDR1 and CDR2 sequences are SQVTM and ANQGSEA. The CDR3 sequence is 13 residues long. CDR3 sequence (DNA): TGCAGCGCGACGAACCGGGGGAACACTGAAGCTTTCTTT. It specifies CSATNRGNTEAFF.

This chain links TRBV6-5 with TRBJ1-2; possible D gene TRBD1, 5 bases. V was pared by 6 bases and J by 1 base, with 9 bases between. Germline lookup yields CDR1 MNHEY and CDR2 SVGAGI. The CDR3 consists of 13 residues. CDR3: CASRRQFNYGYTF. In nucleotides, the CDR3 is TGTGCCAGCAGGAGACAGTTTAACTATGGCTACACCTTC.

V gene TRBV6-7 combines with J gene TRBJ2-5, with D possibly matching TRBD1 (5 bases). TRBV6-7 qualifies as an ORF whose function is uncertain. The CDR3 runs to 16 residues. Trimming cost V 5 bases and J 4 bases, with 20 bases left between them. The CDR3, as DNA: TGTGCCAGCAGTCACAAGGACAAGAGCCCCGGAGAGACCCAGTACTTC. Its translation: CASSHKDKSPGETQYF.

V is TRBV19 and J is TRBJ2-7; TRBD1 matches 9 bases. CDR3 length equals 15 residues. Germline CDR1 is LNHDA and CDR2 is SQIVND (reference sequence). Germline trimming cut 4 bases from V and 4 bases from J; bases unmatched to any gene: 8. CDR3 sequence: CASSKQAGTGYEQYF. The DNA for the CDR3 is TGTGCCAGTAGTAAACAAGCTGGGACAGGGTACGAGCAGTACTTC.

CDR3: CASSGTSGGRRETQYF. The DNA for the CDR3 is TGCGCCAGCAGTGGGACTAGCGGGGGGAGGAGGGAGACCCAGTACTTC. This chain connects TRBV10-2 to TRBJ2-5, with 14 bases identical to TRBD2. CDR1 and CDR2 from the germline V gene are WSHSY and SAAADI. The ends lost 4 bases at V and 5 bases at J; junction bases unmatched: 6. The CDR3 runs 16 residues.

The V and J genes are TRBV29-1 and TRBJ1-1; 7 nucleotides align to TRBD1. The V and J ends lost 1 base and 6 bases, in that order; junction bases with no gene match: 8. The CDR3 has 14 residues. Germline assignment: CDR1 SQVTM and CDR2 ANQGSEA. The DNA of the CDR3 is TGCAGCGTTGAAGGGTGGCAGGGGGATGCTGAAGCTTTCTTT. Protein: CSVEGWQGDAEAFF. Filled out from reference TRBV29-1 and TRBJ1-1, the complete variable domain reads SAVISQKPSRDICQRGTSLTIQCQVDSQVTMMFWYRQQPGQSLTLIATANQGSEATYESGFVIDKFPISRPNLTFSTLTVSNMSPEDSSIYLCSVEGWQGDAEAFFGQGTRLTVV.

This chain joins TRBV25-1 and TRBJ2-5; 9 positions match TRBD1. Matching the DNA end better, TRBJ2-7 makes the J call doubtful. CDR1 is MGHDK, CDR2 SYGVNS, per germline. The CDR3 sequence is 14 residues long. CDR3 amino acids: CASSFGQGTYEQYF. The CDR3 nucleotides are TGTGCCAGCTCCTTCGGACAGGGGACCTACGAGCAGTACTTC.

V gene TRBV18 combines with J gene TRBJ2-3, with 7 positions matching TRBD1. Germline lookup yields CDR1 KGHSH and CDR2 LQKENI. The V gene end was trimmed by 3 bases and the J gene end by 3 bases; junction bases not matched to a gene: 12. The CDR3 has 17 amino acids. The CDR3 bases are TGTGCCAGCTCACCTATGAATCGGGACAGCAGAACAGATACGCAGTATTTT. It codes for CASSPMNRDSRTDTQYF. The full variable domain, completed using reference TRBV18 and TRBJ2-3, is NAGVMQNPRHLVRRRGQEARLRCSPMKGHSHVYWYRQLPEEGLKFMVYLQKENIIDESGMPKERFSAEFPKEGPSILRIQQVVRGDSAAYFCASSPMNRDSRTDTQYFGPGTRLTVL.